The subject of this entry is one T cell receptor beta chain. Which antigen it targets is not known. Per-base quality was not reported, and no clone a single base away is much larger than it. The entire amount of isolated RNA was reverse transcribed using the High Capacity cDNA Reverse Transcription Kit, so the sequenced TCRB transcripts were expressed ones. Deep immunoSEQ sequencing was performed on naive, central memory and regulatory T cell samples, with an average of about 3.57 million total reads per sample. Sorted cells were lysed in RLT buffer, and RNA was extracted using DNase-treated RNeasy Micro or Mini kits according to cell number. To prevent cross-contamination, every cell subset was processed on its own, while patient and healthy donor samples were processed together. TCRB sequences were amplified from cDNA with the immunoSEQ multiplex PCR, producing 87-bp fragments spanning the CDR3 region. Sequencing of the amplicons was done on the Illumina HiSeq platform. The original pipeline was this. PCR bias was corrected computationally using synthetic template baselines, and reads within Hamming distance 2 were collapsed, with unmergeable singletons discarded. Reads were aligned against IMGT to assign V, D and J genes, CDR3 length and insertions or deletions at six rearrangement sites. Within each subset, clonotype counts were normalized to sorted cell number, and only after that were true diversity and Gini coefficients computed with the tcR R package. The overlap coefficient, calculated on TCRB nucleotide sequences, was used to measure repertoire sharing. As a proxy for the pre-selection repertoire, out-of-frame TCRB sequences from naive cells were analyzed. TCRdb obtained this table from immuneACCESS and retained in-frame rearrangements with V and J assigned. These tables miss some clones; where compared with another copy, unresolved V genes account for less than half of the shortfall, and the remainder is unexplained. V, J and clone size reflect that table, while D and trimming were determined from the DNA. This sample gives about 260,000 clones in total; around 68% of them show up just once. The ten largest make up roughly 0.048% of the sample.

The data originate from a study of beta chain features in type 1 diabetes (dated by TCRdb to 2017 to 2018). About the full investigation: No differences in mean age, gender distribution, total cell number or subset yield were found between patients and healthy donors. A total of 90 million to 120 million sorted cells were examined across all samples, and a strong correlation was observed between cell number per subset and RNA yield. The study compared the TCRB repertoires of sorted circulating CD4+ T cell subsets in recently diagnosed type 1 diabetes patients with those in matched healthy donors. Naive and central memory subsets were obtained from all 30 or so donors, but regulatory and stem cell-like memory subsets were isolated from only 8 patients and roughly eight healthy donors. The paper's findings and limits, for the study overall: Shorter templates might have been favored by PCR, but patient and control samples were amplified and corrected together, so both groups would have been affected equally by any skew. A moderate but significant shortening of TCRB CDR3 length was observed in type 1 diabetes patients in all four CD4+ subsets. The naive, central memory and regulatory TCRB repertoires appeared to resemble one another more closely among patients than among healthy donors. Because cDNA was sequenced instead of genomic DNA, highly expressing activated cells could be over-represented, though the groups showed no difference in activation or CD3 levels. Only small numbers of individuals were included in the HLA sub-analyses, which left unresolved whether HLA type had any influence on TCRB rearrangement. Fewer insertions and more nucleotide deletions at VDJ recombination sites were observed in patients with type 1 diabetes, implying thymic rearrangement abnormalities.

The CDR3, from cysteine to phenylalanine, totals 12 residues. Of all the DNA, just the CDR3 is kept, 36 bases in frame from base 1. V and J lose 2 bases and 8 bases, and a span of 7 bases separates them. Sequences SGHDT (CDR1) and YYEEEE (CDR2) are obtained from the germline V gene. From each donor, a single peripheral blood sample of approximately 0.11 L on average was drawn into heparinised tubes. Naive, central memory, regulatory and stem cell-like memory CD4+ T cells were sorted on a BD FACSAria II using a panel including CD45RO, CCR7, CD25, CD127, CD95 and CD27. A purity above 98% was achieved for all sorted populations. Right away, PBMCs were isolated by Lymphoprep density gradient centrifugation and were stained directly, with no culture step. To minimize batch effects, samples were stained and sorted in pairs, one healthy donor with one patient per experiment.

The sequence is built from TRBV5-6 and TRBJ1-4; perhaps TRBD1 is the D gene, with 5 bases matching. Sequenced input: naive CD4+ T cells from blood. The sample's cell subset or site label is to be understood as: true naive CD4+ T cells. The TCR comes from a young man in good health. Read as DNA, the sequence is TGTGCCAGCAGCTTTGGGGACGAAAAACTGTTTTTT. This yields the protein CASSFGDEKLFF.